Below, 30 T cell receptor beta chains from the same sample are listed, as sequenced in a study of a mutant IDH1 vaccine in newly diagnosed glioma. These receptors' targets are unknown. Time point noted: week 5, during vaccination. The investigators gave 300 ug of mutant IDH1 20-mer peptide in each vaccine dose, together with topical imiquimod. Only in-frame clones appear in the TCRdb table, and some are missing; sequencing was by immunoSEQ multiplex PCR. The table shows around 31,000 clones, with about 56% occurring only once. The starting material was PBMCs, obtained from a glioma patient whose treatment included an IDH1 peptide vaccine. These receptors all stem from a young woman with glioma.

By proportion, this clone is medium-sized (0.01 to 0.1%). This sequence joins TRBV29-1 and TRBJ1-5; 8 positions match TRBD1. Germline CDR1 is SQVTM and CDR2 is ANQGSEA. V was pared by 3 bases and J by 5 bases, with 3 bases of the junction left unmatched. The CDR3 covers 13 residues. The CDR3 here is CSVEGDRYQPQHF. DNA for the CDR3: TGCAGCGTTGAGGGGGACAGGTATCAGCCCCAGCATTTT. Together with reference TRBV29-1 and TRBJ1-5, the CDR3 gives the full variable domain: SAVISQKPSRDICQRGTSLTIQCQVDSQVTMMFWYRQQPGQSLTLIATANQGSEATYESGFVIDKFPISRPNLTFSTLTVSNMSPEDSSIYLCSVEGDRYQPQHFGDGTRLSIL.

V gene TRBV19 combines with J gene TRBJ1-5; 8 nucleotides align to TRBD1. This CDR3 is 17 amino acids long. Germline V gene lookup returns CDR1 LNHDA and CDR2 SQIVND (reference sequence). Trimming cost V 4 bases and J 0 bases; bases outside gene matches: 8. The DNA of the CDR3 is TGTGCCAGTAGTACCCCCCGACAGGGGAATAGCAATCAGCCCCAGCATTTT. Translation: CASSTPRQGNSNQPQHF.

This clone was detected only a few times. This sequence joins TRBV4-3 and TRBJ2-7; D perhaps matches TRBD1 (5 bases). The CDR3 runs 16 residues. Germline values: CDR1 LGHNA, CDR2 YSLEER. The V gene lost 1 base and the J gene lost 3 bases, with 16 bases spanning the gap. The CDR3 spells CASSQGYLGANYEQYF. As DNA, the CDR3 is TGCGCCAGCAGCCAAGGGTATTTAGGGGCCAACTACGAGCAGTACTTC.

The rearrangement uses TRBV19 and TRBJ1-2; D perhaps matches TRBD1 (6 bases). The CDR3 runs to 14 residues. Trimming took 5 bases from V and 5 from J, leaving 15 bases between them. From germline, CDR1 is LNHDA and CDR2 SQIVND (reference sequence). For the CDR3, the DNA is TGTGCCAGTAGTGAATACAGGGCTTGGTATGGCTACACCTTC. Translation gives CASSEYRAWYGYTF.

The gene calls are TRBV5-1 and TRBJ1-5; D uncertain. The germline gives CDR1 SGHRS, CDR2 YFSETQ. V was trimmed by 0 bases and J by 4 bases, leaving 8 bases between them. CDR3 length equals 14 residues. CDR3 protein: CASSLGGSNQPQHF. In DNA form, the CDR3 reads TGCGCCAGCAGCTTGGGCGGGAGTAATCAGCCCCAGCATTTT. The full variable domain, its missing parts supplied by reference TRBV5-1 and TRBJ1-5, is KAGVTQTPRYLIKTRGQQVTLSCSPISGHRSVSWYQQTPGQGLQFLFEYFSETQRNKGNFPGRFSGRQFSNSRSEMNVSTLELGDSALYLCASSLGGSNQPQHFGDGTRLSIL.

This clone appeared a few times. The chain recombines TRBV10-3 with TRBJ1-1; D is possibly TRBD1 (6 bases). The germline V gene has CDR1 ENHRY and CDR2 SYGVKD. The CDR3 is made up of 16 amino acids. Trimming shortened V by 2 bases and J by 6 bases, and 19 bases separated the two germline ends. The CDR3 sequence: CAISERGDTGGAEAFF. The CDR3 DNA sequence: TGTGCCATCAGTGAGCGGGGGGACACCGGGGGCGCTGAAGCTTTCTTT.

The chain links TRBV6-1 to TRBJ2-1; D unresolved. Trimming took 9 bases from V and 4 from J, leaving 7 bases between them. This CDR3 is built from 11 residues. The germline V gene has CDR1 MNHNS and CDR2 SASEGT. The chain's CDR3 is CASPVYNEQFF. As DNA, the CDR3 is TGTGCCAGTCCCGTGTACAATGAGCAGTTCTTC.

The chain carries TRBV18 and TRBJ1-1; TRBD1 agrees at 8 bases. This CDR3 region has 16 residues. Germline trimming cut 3 bases from V and 4 bases from J; bases unmatched to any gene: 10. The germline CDR1 and CDR2 sequences are KGHSH and LQKENI. The CDR3 coding sequence is TGTGCCAGCTCACCTGGGACAGGTCTTTCCAGCACTGAAGCTTTCTTT. Translation gives CASSPGTGLSSTEAFF.

The chain carries TRBV2 and TRBJ2-7; 7 nucleotides align to TRBD1. CDR3 length: 15 residues. V lost 1 base and J lost 5; bases outside the gene matches: 8. Germline-derived CDR1 and CDR2 are SNHLY and FYNNEI. Here the CDR3 reads CASSEGRQGKNEQYF. The DNA for the CDR3 is TGTGCCAGCAGTGAAGGGAGACAGGGAAAGAACGAGCAGTACTTC. Complete variable domain (other parts from reference TRBV2 and TRBJ2-7): EPEVTQTPSHQVTQMGQEVILRCVPISNHLYFYWYRQILGQKVEFLVSFYNNEISEKSEIFDDQFSVERPDGSNFTLKIRSTKLEDSAMYFCASSEGRQGKNEQYFGPGTRLTVT.

This clone has just a few counts. The chain recombines TRBV19 with TRBJ1-5, with D uncertain. This CDR3 region has 13 residues. Trimming stripped 2 bases from V and 6 bases from J, with 8 bases between. The germline V gene encodes CDR1 LNHDA and CDR2 SQIVND (reference sequence). The DNA for the CDR3 is TGTGCCAGTAGTATAAACGTTGGTCAGCCCCAGCATTTT. Its translation is CASSINVGQPQHF.

The chain is built from TRBV9 and TRBJ1-3; D uncertain. Germline CDR1 is SGDLS and CDR2 is YYNGEE. The CDR3 is 15 amino acids. The V gene lost 2 bases and the J gene lost 1 base, with 10 bases spanning the gap. This CDR3 is CASSVEVGSGNTIYF. CDR3 coding DNA: TGTGCCAGCAGCGTTGAAGTGGGATCTGGAAACACCATATATTTT.

The chain links TRBV18 to TRBJ1-1; the D is unclear. Deletions cut 1 base from V and 4 bases from J, with 19 bases between. The CDR3 contains 17 residues. Germline-derived CDR1 and CDR2 are KGHSH and LQKENI. This CDR3 reads CASSPLPASGISTEAFF. CDR3 bases: TGTGCCAGCTCACCACTCCCAGCTTCAGGTATCTCCACTGAAGCTTTCTTT.

This sequence joins TRBV4-1 and TRBJ2-7, with 8 bases lining up with TRBD2. From germline, CDR1 is MGHRA and CDR2 YSYEKL. The V gene end was trimmed by 2 bases and the J gene end by 2 bases; junction bases not matched to a gene: 2. The CDR3 sequence is 14 residues long. CDR3 protein: CASSQTSGTYEQYF. Written as DNA, the CDR3 is TGCGCCAGCAGCCAAACTAGCGGCACCTACGAGCAGTACTTC.

CDR3 nucleotide sequence: TGTGCCAGCAGACCTGGACAGCCCGCGTATGGCTACACCTTC. Its translation: CASRPGQPAYGYTF. The gene calls are TRBV6-6 and TRBJ1-2; tentatively, D is TRBD1 (6 bases). The CDR3 contains 14 residues. Germline V gene sequence: CDR1 MNHNY, CDR2 SVGAGI (reference sequence). V lost 6 bases to trimming and J lost 5 bases, with 16 bases between them.

CDR3 region: CASSLGIDTTYEQYF. Here the CDR3 DNA reads TGTGCCAGCAGCTTAGGTATCGACACTACCTACGAGCAGTACTTC. J is TRBJ2-7 and V is TRBV7-2, with D unclear. V lost 1 base to trimming and J lost 2 bases, with 12 bases between them. Germline V lookup: CDR1 SGHTA, CDR2 FQGNSA. This CDR3 has 15 amino acids.

The chain joins TRBV2 to TRBJ2-7; D is possibly TRBD1 (6 bases). Germline V gives CDR1 SNHLY, CDR2 FYNNEI. The CDR3 sequence is 15 residues long. V lost 3 bases to trimming and J lost 3 bases, with 15 bases between them. The CDR3 bases are TGTGCCAGCAGTGATGGACAGATCCACGACTACGAGCAGTACTTC. As protein: CASSDGQIHDYEQYF.

The gene calls are TRBV28 and TRBJ1-4; D perhaps matches TRBD1 (5 bases). Trimming took off 4 bases at V and 0 bases at J, with 15 bases between the two ends. Germline V CDR1 and CDR2: MDHEN, SYDVKM. The CDR3 runs to 17 residues. The CDR3 loop reads CASSSAGTTSTNEKLFF. The CDR3 nucleotides read TGTGCCAGCAGTTCTGCCGGGACGACCTCAACTAATGAAAAACTGTTTTTT.

This clone came up a few times. The rearrangement joins TRBV10-3 to TRBJ1-3; D is unresolved. The CDR3 is 17 residues long. Trimming removed 0 bases from V and 0 bases from J, with 12 bases in between. CDR1 and CDR2 from the germline V gene are ENHRY and SYGVKD. CDR3 protein: CAISESNSTLSGNTIYF. The CDR3 nucleotides are TGTGCCATCAGTGAGTCCAACAGTACCCTCTCTGGAAACACCATATATTTT.

This clone occurred a few times. The rearrangement uses TRBV2 and TRBJ2-7; no firm D call. The V and J ends lost 2 bases and 6 bases respectively, with 8 bases between them. Germline-derived CDR1 and CDR2 are SNHLY and FYNNEI. The CDR3 totals 12 residues. The CDR3 is CASSEFISEQYF. The CDR3 nucleotides are TGTGCCAGCAGTGAATTTATCTCCGAGCAGTACTTC. The entire variable domain, with the rest obtained from reference TRBV2 and TRBJ2-7, is as follows: EPEVTQTPSHQVTQMGQEVILRCVPISNHLYFYWYRQILGQKVEFLVSFYNNEISEKSEIFDDQFSVERPDGSNFTLKIRSTKLEDSAMYFCASSEFISEQYFGPGTRLTVT.

This clone appeared a few times. This rearrangement joins TRBV7-8 to TRBJ2-5; 10 bases agree with TRBD2. CDR1 SGHVS and CDR2 FQNEAQ come from the germline V gene. Trimming cost V 3 bases and J 4 bases; bases outside gene matches: 8. This CDR3 is 16 amino acids long. The CDR3 nucleotides read TGTGCCAGCAGCTTCGTCAGCGGGAGGGCCCCAGAGACCCAGTACTTC. Protein sequence: CASSFVSGRAPETQYF.

This clone was counted between two and nine times. The J gene is TRBJ1-2, the V gene TRBV19; D perhaps matches TRBD1 (5 bases). Germline V gene sequence: CDR1 LNHDA, CDR2 SQIVND (reference sequence). CDR3 length: 13 residues. The V end lost 11 bases, the J end lost 4 bases, and 17 bases lay between the germline ends. This chain's CDR3 is CAGRPRGGYGYTF. In DNA, the CDR3 is TGTGCCGGAAGGCCGAGGGGCGGCTATGGCTACACCTTC. Filled out from reference TRBV19 and TRBJ1-2, the complete variable domain reads DGGITQSPKYLFRKEGQNVTLSCEQNLNHDAMYWYRQDPGQGLRLIYYSQIVNDFQKGDIAEGYSVSREKKESFPLTVTSAQKNPTAFYLCAGRPRGGYGYTFGSGTRLTVV.

The CDR3 sequence is CAISESGSESEAFF. DNA of the CDR3: TGTGCCATCAGTGAGTCTGGAAGTGAATCTGAAGCTTTCTTT. This chain uses TRBV10-3 with TRBJ1-1; D remains ambiguous. CDR1 is ENHRY, CDR2 SYGVKD, per germline. Trimming pared 0 bases from V and 6 bases from J, leaving 11 bases between. The CDR3 is 14 amino acids.

This clone was observed once. The chain joins TRBV4-2 to TRBJ2-7, with 11 bases matching TRBD2. CDR1 is LGHNA and CDR2 is YNFKEQ in the germline V gene. The length of the CDR3 is 18 residues. V dropped 1 base and J dropped 0; count of bases not matched to a gene: 8. CDR3: CASSQGLAGTFNSYEQYF. CDR3 DNA: TGTGCCAGCAGCCAAGGACTAGCGGGAACCTTTAACTCCTACGAGCAGTACTTC.

The chain combines TRBV19 with TRBJ1-1; no clear D. V was trimmed by 1 base and J by 6 bases, leaving 9 bases between them. This CDR3 has 13 amino acids. The germline CDR1 and CDR2 sequences are LNHDA and SQIVND (reference sequence). The CDR3 nucleotides read TGTGCCAGTAGTATAGGGGTTTTGTCTGAAGCTTTCTTT. Residues: CASSIGVLSEAFF.

The chain joins TRBV5-6 to TRBJ2-4, with D perhaps given as TRBD1 or TRBD2 (5 bases each). This CDR3 region has 14 residues. V lost 2 bases to trimming and J lost 6 bases, with 12 bases between them. In germline, CDR1 is SGHDT, CDR2 YYEEEE. The CDR3 region has the DNA TGTGCCAGCAGCTTTACCGGGGCACTAAACATTCAGTACTTC. Translating it yields CASSFTGALNIQYF.

The V gene is TRBV7-9, the J gene TRBJ1-4, with TRBD1 as a possible D gene (5 bases). Germline V CDR1 and CDR2: SEHNR, FQNEAQ (reference sequence). Trimming shortened V by 4 bases and J by 10 bases, and 19 bases separated the two germline ends. The CDR3 has 15 residues. In nucleotides, the CDR3 is TGTGCCAGCAGCTCCGGGACCTCGTTTGGGGGAAAACTGTTTTTT. This encodes CASSSGTSFGGKLFF.

In its sample, this clone was seen a few times. This chain links TRBV6-5 with TRBJ1-5, with a possible D match to TRBD1 (6 bases). Trimming shortened V by 6 bases and J by 4 bases, and 10 bases separated the two germline ends. The CDR3 consists of 13 residues. The germline V gene encodes CDR1 MNHEY and CDR2 SVGAGI. CDR3 loop: CASRQGLNQPQHF. CDR3 sequence (DNA): TGTGCCAGCAGGCAGGGGCTAAATCAGCCCCAGCATTTT.

This clone came up once. J is TRBJ2-3 and V is TRBV5-1; 9 bases map to TRBD2. V dropped 2 bases and J dropped 4; count of bases not matched to a gene: 8. The germline CDR1 and CDR2 sequences are SGHRS and YFSETQ. This CDR3 spans 16 amino acids. The CDR3 loop is CASSFLGGGAPDTQYF. CDR3 nucleotides: TGCGCCAGCAGCTTTTTAGGCGGGGGGGCCCCAGATACGCAGTATTTT.

The gene calls are TRBV5-4 and TRBJ2-1; 7 bases line up with TRBD1. J lost 3 bases, V lost 4 bases, and 1 base had no gene match. Looked up from germline, CDR1 is SGHNT and CDR2 is YYREEE (reference sequence). This CDR3 has 13 amino acids. The CDR3 is CASSPGGYNEQFF. The CDR3 nucleotides read TGTGCCAGCAGCCCAGGGGGCTACAATGAGCAGTTCTTC.

This CDR3 is CASSPWTRTDTQYF. CDR3 nucleotides: TGTGCCAGCAGCCCCTGGACCAGAACAGATACGCAGTATTTT. The chain couples TRBV7-2 to TRBJ2-3; D is unresolved. V lost 5 bases to trimming and J lost 3 bases, with 12 bases between them. The germline V gene encodes CDR1 SGHTA and CDR2 FQGNSA. The CDR3 length is 14 residues.